The T cell receptor (beta chain) described here comes from a study of T cell responses to AZD1222 COVID-19 vaccine. Findings and caveats of the study: The donor group comprised mostly white British people and more females; the analysis possibly underestimated clonal diversity. Elevations in Spike-specific TCR breadth and depth followed administration of two AZD1222 doses.

Sequenced by immunoSEQ multiplex PCR; TCRdb stores in-frame clones only, minus some. Altogether 200,000 or so clones are present, 90% to 95% being singletons, with the ten largest covering roughly 0.99%. On this clone itself: What it binds is not known.

The CDR3 consists of 14 residues. Germline CDR1 MNHEY, CDR2 SVGAGI. The V gene lost 7 bases and the J gene lost 3 bases, with 15 bases spanning the gap. The source of this sequence is an adult who received the AZD1222 COVID-19 vaccine. This sample comprised peripheral blood, obtained 28 days after the second AZD1222 dose. The chain combines TRBV6-5 with TRBJ1-2; maybe TRBD1 (5 bases). CDR3 in amino acids: CASTPSKGDYGYTF. CDR3 coding DNA: TGTGCCAGCACCCCCTCCAAAGGGGACTATGGCTACACCTTC.